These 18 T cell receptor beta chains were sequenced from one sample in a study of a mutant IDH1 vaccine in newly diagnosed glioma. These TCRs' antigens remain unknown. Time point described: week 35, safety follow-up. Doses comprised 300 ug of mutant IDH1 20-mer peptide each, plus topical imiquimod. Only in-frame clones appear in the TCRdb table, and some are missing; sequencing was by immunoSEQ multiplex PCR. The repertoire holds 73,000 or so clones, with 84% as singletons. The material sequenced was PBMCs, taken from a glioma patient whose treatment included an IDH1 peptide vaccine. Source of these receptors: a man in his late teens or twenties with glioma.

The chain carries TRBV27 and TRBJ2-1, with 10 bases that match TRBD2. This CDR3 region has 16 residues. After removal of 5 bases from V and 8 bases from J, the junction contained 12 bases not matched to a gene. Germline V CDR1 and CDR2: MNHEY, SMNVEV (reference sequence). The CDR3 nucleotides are TGTGCCAGCAGTCTACTATGGACTAGCGGACTGGATGAGCAGTTCTTC. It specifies CASSLLWTSGLDEQFF.

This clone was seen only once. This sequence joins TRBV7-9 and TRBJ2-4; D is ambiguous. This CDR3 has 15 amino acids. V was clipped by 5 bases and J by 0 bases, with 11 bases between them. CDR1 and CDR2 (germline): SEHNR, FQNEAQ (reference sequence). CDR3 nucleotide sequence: TGTGCCAGCAGCCCCTCGGATCTAGCCAAAAACATTCAGTACTTC. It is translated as CASSPSDLAKNIQYF.

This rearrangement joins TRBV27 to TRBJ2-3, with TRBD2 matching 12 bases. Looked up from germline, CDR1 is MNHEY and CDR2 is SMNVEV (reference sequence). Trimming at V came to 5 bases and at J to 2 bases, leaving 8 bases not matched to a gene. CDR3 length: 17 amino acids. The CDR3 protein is CASSPRTSGAYTDTQYF. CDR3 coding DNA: TGTGCCAGCAGTCCCCGGACTAGCGGGGCGTACACAGATACGCAGTATTTT.

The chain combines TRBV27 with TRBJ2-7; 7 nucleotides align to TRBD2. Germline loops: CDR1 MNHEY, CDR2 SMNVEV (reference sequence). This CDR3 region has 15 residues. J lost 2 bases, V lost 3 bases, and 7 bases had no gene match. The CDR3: CASSLRGGLPYEQYF. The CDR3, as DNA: TGTGCCAGCAGTTTGAGGGGAGGGTTACCCTACGAGCAGTACTTC.

The CDR3: CASSVDSIPRDRGRGEQFF. The CDR3 region has the DNA TGTGCCAGCAGCGTAGACTCCATACCTAGGGATAGGGGGCGTGGTGAGCAGTTCTTC. This chain uses TRBV9 with TRBJ2-1; 7 nucleotides match TRBD1. The CDR3 extends over 19 amino acids. Trimming removed 0 bases from V and 9 bases from J; junction bases left unmatched: 21. CDR1 and CDR2 from the germline V gene are SGDLS and YYNGEE.

The CDR3 DNA reads as TGTGCCAGTAGTATAGCGGGGACAGGGGTCGAGCAGTACTTC. Amino acid sequence: CASSIAGTGVEQYF. The rearrangement links TRBV19 to TRBJ2-7; 10 bases align to TRBD1. CDR3 length: 14 residues. Germline CDR1 reads LNHDA; CDR2 reads SQIVND (reference sequence). J was trimmed by 6 bases and V by 1 base; bases with no gene match: 3.

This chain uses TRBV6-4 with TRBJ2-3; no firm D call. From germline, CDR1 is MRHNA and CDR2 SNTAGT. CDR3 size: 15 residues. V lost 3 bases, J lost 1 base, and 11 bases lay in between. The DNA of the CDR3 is TGTGCCAGCAGTGATCCCCTCGCAGGCACAGATACGCAGTATTTT. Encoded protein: CASSDPLAGTDTQYF.

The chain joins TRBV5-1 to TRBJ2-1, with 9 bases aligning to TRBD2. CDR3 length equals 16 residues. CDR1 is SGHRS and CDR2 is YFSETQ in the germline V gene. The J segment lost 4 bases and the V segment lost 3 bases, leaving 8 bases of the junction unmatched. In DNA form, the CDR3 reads TGCGCCAGCAGCTACGGACTAGCGCGGAAGTACAATGAGCAGTTCTTC. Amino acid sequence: CASSYGLARKYNEQFF. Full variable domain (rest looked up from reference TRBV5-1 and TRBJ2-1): KAGVTQTPRYLIKTRGQQVTLSCSPISGHRSVSWYQQTPGQGLQFLFEYFSETQRNKGNFPGRFSGRQFSNSRSEMNVSTLELGDSALYLCASSYGLARKYNEQFFGPGTRLTVL.

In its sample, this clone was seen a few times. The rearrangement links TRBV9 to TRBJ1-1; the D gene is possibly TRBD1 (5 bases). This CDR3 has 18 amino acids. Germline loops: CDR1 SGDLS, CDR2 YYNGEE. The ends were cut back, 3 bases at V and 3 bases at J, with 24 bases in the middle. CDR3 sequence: CASSAQSGREATYTEAFF. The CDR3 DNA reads TGTGCCAGCAGCGCACAAAGCGGCAGGGAGGCAACTTACACTGAAGCTTTCTTT.

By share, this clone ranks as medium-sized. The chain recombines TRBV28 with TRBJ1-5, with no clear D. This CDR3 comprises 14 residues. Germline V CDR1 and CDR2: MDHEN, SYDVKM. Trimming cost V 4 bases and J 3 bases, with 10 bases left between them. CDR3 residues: CASSSGDLNQPQHF. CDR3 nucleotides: TGTGCCAGCAGTTCTGGGGATCTCAATCAGCCCCAGCATTTT.

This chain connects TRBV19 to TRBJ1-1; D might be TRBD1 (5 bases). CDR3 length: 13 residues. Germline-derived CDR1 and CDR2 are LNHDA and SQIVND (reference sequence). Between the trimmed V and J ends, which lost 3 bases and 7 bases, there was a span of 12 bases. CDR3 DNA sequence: TGTGCCAGTAGTATCTACCAGGGACTTGAAGCTTTCTTT. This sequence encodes CASSIYQGLEAFF.

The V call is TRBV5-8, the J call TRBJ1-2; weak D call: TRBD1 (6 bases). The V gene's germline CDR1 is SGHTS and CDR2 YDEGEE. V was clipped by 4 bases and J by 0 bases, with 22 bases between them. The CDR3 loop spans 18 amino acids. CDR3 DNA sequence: TGTGCCAGCAGCCGCCCGGGACATTGGGGCTCTTCTAACTATGGCTACACCTTC. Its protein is CASSRPGHWGSSNYGYTF.

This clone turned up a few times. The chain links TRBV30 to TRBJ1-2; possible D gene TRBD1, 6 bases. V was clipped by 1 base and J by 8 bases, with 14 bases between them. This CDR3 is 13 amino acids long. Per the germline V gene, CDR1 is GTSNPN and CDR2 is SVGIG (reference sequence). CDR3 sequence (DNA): TGTGCCTGGAGTGAACAGGGTTCGAGCGGCTACACCTTC. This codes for CAWSEQGSSGYTF. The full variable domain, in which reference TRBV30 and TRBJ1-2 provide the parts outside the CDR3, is SQTIHQWPATLVQPVGSPLSLECTVEGTSNPNLYWYRQAAGRGLQLLFYSVGIGQISSEVPQNLSASRPQDRQFILSSKKLLLSDSGFYLCAWSEQGSSGYTFGSGTRLTVV.

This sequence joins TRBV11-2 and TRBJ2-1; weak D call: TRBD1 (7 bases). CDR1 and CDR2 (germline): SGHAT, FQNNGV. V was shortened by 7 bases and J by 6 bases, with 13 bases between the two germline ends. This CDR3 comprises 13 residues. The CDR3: CASTWGDSNEQFF. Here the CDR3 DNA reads TGTGCCAGCACCTGGGGGGACAGCAATGAGCAGTTCTTC. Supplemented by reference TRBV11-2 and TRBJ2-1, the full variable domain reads EAGVAQSPRYKIIEKRQSVAFWCNPISGHATLYWYQQILGQGPKLLIQFQNNGVVDDSQLPKDRFSAERLKGVDSTLKIQPAKLEDSAVYLCASTWGDSNEQFFGPGTRLTVL.

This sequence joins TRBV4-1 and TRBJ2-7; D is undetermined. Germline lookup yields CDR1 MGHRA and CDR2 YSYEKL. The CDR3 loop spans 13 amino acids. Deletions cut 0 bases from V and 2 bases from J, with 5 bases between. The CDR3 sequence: CASSQDSAYEQYF. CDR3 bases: TGCGCCAGCAGCCAAGATTCCGCCTACGAGCAGTACTTC.

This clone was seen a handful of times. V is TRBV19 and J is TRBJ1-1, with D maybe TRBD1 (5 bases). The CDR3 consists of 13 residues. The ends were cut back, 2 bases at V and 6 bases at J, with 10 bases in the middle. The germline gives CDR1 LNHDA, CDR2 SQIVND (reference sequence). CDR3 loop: CASSIYGAAEAFF. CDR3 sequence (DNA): TGTGCCAGTAGTATATACGGGGCCGCTGAAGCTTTCTTT.

Written as DNA, the CDR3 is TGTGCCAGTAGTACGGGCCGGGACAGCCGGTTTCAGCCCCAGCATTTT. It codes for CASSTGRDSRFQPQHF. The chain uses TRBV19 and TRBJ1-5, with TRBD1 matching over 7 bases. This CDR3 has 16 residues. Germline V gives CDR1 LNHDA, CDR2 SQIVND (reference sequence). V lost 4 bases and J lost 6; bases outside the gene matches: 12.

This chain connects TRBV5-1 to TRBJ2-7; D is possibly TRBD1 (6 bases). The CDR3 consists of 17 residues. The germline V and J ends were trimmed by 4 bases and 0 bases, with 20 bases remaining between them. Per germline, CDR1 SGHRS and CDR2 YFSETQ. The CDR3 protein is CASSLGQRYRSSYEQYF. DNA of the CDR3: TGCGCCAGCAGCCTCGGACAGCGGTATCGTAGCTCCTACGAGCAGTACTTC.